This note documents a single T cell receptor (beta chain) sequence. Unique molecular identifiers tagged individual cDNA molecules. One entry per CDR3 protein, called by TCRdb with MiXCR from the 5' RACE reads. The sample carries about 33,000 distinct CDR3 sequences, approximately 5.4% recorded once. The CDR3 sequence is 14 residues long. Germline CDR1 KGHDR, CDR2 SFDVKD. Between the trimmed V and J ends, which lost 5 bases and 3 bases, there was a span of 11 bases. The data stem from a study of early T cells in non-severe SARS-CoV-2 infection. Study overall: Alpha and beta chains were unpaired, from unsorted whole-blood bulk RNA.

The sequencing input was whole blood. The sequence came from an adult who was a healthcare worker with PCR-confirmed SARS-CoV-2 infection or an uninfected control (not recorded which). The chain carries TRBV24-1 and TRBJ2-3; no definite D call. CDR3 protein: CATSGQMGTDTQYF. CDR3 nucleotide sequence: TGTGCCACCAGTGGCCAGATGGGAACAGATACGCAGTATTTT.